This TCR beta chain appears in the sequencing data of a study of CD8+CD57+ T cells in acquired aplastic anemia. Study at large: DNA recovered from sorted CD4+ and CD8+ cells had a mean of approximately 3.2 ug.

The CDR3 runs 13 residues. Per the germline V gene, CDR1 is SGDLS and CDR2 is YYNGEE. CDR3 and TCR beta VDJ profiling relied on genomic DNA as the template. From the reads, TCRdb called clonotypes with MiXCR, one entry per CDR3 protein. Among hundreds of thousands of distinct CDR3 sequences listed, around 68% were seen once. Notes on this clonotype: One junction end does not reproduce the germline sequence, and a read error may be involved.

This sequence joins TRBV9 and TRBJ2-7, with TRBD1 matching 11 bases. The receptor comes from a human donor in good health, serving as a control. The sequencing input was sorted CD4+, CD8+, or CD8+CD57+ T cells (not recorded which) from PBMCs. For the CDR3, the DNA is TGTGCCAGCAGCTCCCTGGACAGGGGGCACGAGCAGTTC. Residues: CASSSLDRGHEQF.